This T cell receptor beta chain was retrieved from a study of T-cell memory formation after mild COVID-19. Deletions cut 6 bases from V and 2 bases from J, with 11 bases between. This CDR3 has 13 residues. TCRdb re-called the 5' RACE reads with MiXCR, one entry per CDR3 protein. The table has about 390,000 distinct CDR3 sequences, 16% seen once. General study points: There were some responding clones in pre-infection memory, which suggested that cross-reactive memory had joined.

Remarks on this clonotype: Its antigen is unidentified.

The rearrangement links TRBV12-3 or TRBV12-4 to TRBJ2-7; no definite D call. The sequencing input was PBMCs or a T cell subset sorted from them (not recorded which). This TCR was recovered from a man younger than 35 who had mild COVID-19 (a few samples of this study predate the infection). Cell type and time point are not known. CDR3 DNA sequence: TGTGCCAGCAGCCAGGACGGGCCCTACGAGCAGTACTTC. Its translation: CASSQDGPYEQYF.